Sequencing of this TCR beta chain was carried out in a study of a mutant IDH1 vaccine in newly diagnosed glioma. To note about this clone: Its cognate antigen is unknown.

Time point here: week 5, during vaccination. Alongside topical imiquimod, each dose of vaccine comprised 300 ug of mutant IDH1 20-mer peptide. Assay used: immunoSEQ multiplex PCR; TCRdb lists only in-frame clones, some missing. The sample lists fewer than 100,000 clones, about 91% seen once, with just over 0.55% in the top ten. The origin of this receptor is a woman aged 50 to 60 with glioma. Sequences were derived from PBMCs, sampled from a glioma patient whose treatment included an IDH1 peptide vaccine.

The CDR3 DNA reads TGTGCCAGCACCACCGGGACAGGTGGGCGCACAGATACGCAGTATTTT. Residues: CASTTGTGGRTDTQYF. This chain connects TRBV7-3 to TRBJ2-3; TRBD1 matches at 8 bases. The germline gives CDR1 SGHTA, CDR2 FQGTGA. The CDR3 sequence is 16 residues long. J was trimmed by 1 base and V by 7 bases; bases with no gene match: 10.